Presented here are 2 T cell receptor beta chains from one specimen sequenced in a study of identical twins. TCRdb passed the 5' RACE reads through MiXCR, listing each CDR3 protein once. Among about 530,000 distinct CDR3 sequences listed, about 22% were seen once. These data were likewise used in another study, on yellow fever vaccine responses in identical twins.

The sample taken for sequencing was CD4+ T cells sorted from blood. The receptors shown here come from a woman in her late teens or twenties in good health.

This clonotype was seen more than once but under ten times. The V call is TRBV5-5, the J call TRBJ2-5; D remains unclear. The germline V gene encodes CDR1 SGHKS and CDR2 YYEKEE (reference sequence). This CDR3 has 14 amino acids. V lost 2 bases to trimming and J lost 1 base, with 9 bases between them. The CDR3 DNA is TGTGCCAGCAGCTTTCTCACAGCCCAAGAGACCCAGTACTTC. Translation gives CASSFLTAQETQYF.

This clonotype was recorded a few times. The rearrangement joins TRBV6-5 to TRBJ1-6, with D hard to call. Trimming removed 3 bases at V and 1 base at J, with 10 bases between. Per germline, CDR1 MNHEY and CDR2 SVGAGI. The CDR3 totals 16 residues. The CDR3 DNA reads TGTGCCAGCAGTTATGGGTTGGTGTCCTATAATTCACCCCTCCACTTT. Protein product: CASSYGLVSYNSPLHF.